Sequencing of this T cell receptor beta chain was carried out in a study of shared clonotypes between healthy human individuals. As for the study in general: Each donor contributed plates that comprised three CD4 naive, three CD4 memory, two CD8 naive and one CD8 memory.

Donors were healthy HIV-negative adults without recent acute infections or vaccinations. Into CD45RA+ naive and CD45RA-negative memory subsets, the CD4+ cells were split. Per sorted-subset replicate PCR, input was approximately 0.2 ug DNA, representing roughly 28,000 T cell genomes. Here immunoSEQ multiplex PCR was the method, and the copy in TCRdb shows in-frame clones only, minus some. The sample has some 2.4 million clones, 93% seen once. With 6 bases clipped from V and 6 bases from J, the junction kept 11 bases outside the gene matches. Looked up from germline, CDR1 is SQVTM and CDR2 is ANQGSEA. There are 13 residues in the CDR3.

Specimen: naive CD4+ T cells from PBMCs. The subset here: CD45RA+ positively selected. The V call is TRBV29-1, the J call TRBJ2-7, with TRBD1 identical over 7 bases. This receptor was identified in a man between 18 and 29 years old in good health. Some clones in this sample may be carry-over from other donors' samples. The CDR3 region is CSVALTGSGEQYF. Written as DNA, the CDR3 is TGCAGCGTGGCACTGACAGGGTCTGGCGAGCAGTACTTC.